This TCR beta chain is drawn from a study of radiation and T cells in renal cell carcinoma. Study outcomes and limitations: No pretreatment tumor biopsies were available for baseline clonotypes. From baseline, blood top tumor clonotypes peaked at 2 weeks post-radiation.

Germline CDR1 SGHNT, CDR2 YENEEA. The CDR3 spans 13 residues. V shed 2 bases and J shed 6 bases, with 7 bases lying between them. Data came from immunoSEQ multiplex PCR; TCRdb stores just in-frame clones and leaves some out. Here the sample spans some 70,000 clones, 82% being singletons. A remark on this clone: Its matching antigen is unknown.

Documented time point: blood 2 weeks post-SBRT. Treatment described: 15 Gy SBRT to primary tumor, nephrectomy 4 weeks later. After SBRT, blood was collected at 2 and 4 weeks, plus baseline. J is TRBJ2-2 and V is TRBV11-3, with D unresolved. The source was blood, collected from a patient whose treatment included radiotherapy and nephrectomy. This receptor was taken from a man aged 55-75 years with renal cell carcinoma. The DNA of the CDR3 is TGTGCCAGCAGCTTAAAGGGCCCCGGGGAGCTGTTTTTT. Translation gives CASSLKGPGELFF. Based on the CDR3 plus reference TRBV11-3 and TRBJ2-2, the full variable domain is EAGVVQSPRYKIIEKKQPVAFWCNPISGHNTLYWYLQNLGQGPELLIRYENEEAVDDSQLPKDRFSAERLKGVDSTLKIQPAELGDSAVYLCASSLKGPGELFFGEGSRLTVL.